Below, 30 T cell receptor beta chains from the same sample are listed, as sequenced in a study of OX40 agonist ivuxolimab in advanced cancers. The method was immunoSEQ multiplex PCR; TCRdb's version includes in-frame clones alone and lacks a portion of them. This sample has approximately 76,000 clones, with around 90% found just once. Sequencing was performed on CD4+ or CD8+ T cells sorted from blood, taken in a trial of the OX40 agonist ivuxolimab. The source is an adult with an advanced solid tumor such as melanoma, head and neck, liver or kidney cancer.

This CDR3 reads CASSLAQNEQYF. For the CDR3, the DNA is TGTGCCAGCAGCTTGGCGCAGAACGAGCAGTACTTC. This rearrangement joins TRBV5-4 to TRBJ2-7; the D is unclear. Between the trimmed V and J ends, which lost 0 bases and 5 bases, there was a span of 6 bases. Germline V lookup: CDR1 SGHNT, CDR2 YYREEE (reference sequence). The CDR3 length is 12 residues.

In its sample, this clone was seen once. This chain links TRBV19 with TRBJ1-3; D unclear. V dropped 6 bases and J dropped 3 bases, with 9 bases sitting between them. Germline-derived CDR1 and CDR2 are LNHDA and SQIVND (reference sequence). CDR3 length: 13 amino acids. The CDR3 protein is CASRGVGGNTIYF. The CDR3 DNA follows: TGTGCCAGTAGGGGAGTTGGTGGAAACACCATATATTTT.

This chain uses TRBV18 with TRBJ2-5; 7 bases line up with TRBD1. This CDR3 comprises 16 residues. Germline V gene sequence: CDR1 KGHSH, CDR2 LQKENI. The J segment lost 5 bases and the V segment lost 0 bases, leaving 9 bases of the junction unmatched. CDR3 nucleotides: TGTGCCAGCTCACCACCCTGGCAGGGGGTGTTGGAGACCCAGTACTTC. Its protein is CASSPPWQGVLETQYF.

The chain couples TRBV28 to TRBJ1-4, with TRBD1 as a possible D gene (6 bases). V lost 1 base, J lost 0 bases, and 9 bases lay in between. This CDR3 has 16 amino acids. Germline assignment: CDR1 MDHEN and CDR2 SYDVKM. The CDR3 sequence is CASSLSGQSTNEKLFF. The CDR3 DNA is TGTGCCAGCAGTTTATCCGGACAGTCAACTAATGAAAAACTGTTTTTT. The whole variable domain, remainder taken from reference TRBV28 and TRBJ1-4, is DVKVTQSSRYLVKRTGEKVFLECVQDMDHENMFWYRQDPGLGLRLIYFSYDVKMKEKGDIPEGYSVSREKKERFSLILESASTNQTSMYLCASSLSGQSTNEKLFFGSGTQLSVL.

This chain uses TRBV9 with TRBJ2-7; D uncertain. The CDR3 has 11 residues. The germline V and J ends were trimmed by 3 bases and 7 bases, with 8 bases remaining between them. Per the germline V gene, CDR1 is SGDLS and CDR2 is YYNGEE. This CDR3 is CASSAGREQYF. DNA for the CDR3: TGTGCCAGCAGCGCCGGTCGGGAGCAGTACTTC.

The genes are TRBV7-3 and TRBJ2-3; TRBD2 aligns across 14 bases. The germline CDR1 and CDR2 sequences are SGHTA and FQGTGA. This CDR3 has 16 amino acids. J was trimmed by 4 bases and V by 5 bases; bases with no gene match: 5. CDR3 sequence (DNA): TGTGCCAGCAGCGCGGGGACTAGCGGGGGCCCAGATACGCAGTATTTT. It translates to CASSAGTSGGPDTQYF.

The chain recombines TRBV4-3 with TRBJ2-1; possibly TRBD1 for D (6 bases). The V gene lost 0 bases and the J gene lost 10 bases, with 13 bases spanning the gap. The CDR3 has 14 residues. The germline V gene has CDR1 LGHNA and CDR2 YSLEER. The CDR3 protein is CASSQDARGSEQFF. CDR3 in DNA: TGCGCCAGCAGCCAAGATGCCAGGGGTTCAGAGCAGTTCTTC.

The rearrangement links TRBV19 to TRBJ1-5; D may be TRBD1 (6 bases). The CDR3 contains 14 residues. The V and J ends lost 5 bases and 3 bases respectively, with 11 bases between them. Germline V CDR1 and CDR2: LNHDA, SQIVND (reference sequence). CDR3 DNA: TGTGCCAGTAGTCAACACAGGGCCAATCAGCCCCAGCATTTT. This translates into CASSQHRANQPQHF.

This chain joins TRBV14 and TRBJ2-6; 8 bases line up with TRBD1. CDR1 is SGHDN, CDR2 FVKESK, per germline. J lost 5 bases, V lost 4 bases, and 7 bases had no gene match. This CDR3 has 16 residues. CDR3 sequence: CASSLQTGAWANVLTF. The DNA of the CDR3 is TGTGCCAGCAGCCTTCAGACAGGGGCCTGGGCCAACGTCCTGACTTTC.

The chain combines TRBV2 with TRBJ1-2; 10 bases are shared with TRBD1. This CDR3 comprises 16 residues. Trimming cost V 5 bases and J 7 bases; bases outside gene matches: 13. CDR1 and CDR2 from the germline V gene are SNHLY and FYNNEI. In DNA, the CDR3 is TGTGCCAGCAGTTCCCAGGGGGACAGGGGAAGAATTGGCTACACCTTC. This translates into CASSSQGDRGRIGYTF.

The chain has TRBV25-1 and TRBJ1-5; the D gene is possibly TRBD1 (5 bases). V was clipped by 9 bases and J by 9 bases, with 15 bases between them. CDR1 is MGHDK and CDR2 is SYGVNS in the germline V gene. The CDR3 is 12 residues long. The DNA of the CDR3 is TGTGCCAGTCAGGGACTAGCAGGGCCCCAGCATTTT. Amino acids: CASQGLAGPQHF.

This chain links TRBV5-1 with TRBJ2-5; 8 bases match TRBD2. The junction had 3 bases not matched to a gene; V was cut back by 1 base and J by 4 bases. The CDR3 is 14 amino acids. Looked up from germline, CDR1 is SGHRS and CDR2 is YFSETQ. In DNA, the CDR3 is TGCGCCAGCAGCTTGTTCGGGGGGGCAGAGACCCAGTACTTC. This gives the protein CASSLFGGAETQYF.

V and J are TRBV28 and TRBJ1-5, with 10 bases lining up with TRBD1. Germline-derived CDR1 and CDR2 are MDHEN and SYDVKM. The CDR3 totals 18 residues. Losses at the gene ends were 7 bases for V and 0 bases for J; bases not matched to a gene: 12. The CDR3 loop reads CASNRVGGQGDSNQPQHF. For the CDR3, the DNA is TGTGCCAGCAACCGAGTAGGAGGACAGGGGGATAGCAATCAGCCCCAGCATTTT. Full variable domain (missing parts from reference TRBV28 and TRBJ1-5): DVKVTQSSRYLVKRTGEKVFLECVQDMDHENMFWYRQDPGLGLRLIYFSYDVKMKEKGDIPEGYSVSREKKERFSLILESASTNQTSMYLCASNRVGGQGDSNQPQHFGDGTRLSIL.

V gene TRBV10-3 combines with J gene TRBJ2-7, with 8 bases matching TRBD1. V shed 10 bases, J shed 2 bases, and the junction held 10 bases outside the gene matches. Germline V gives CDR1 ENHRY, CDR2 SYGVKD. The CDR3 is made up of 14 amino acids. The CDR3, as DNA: TGTGCCAGCATTAGCGGACAGGGAACCTACGAGCAGTACTTC. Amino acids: CASISGQGTYEQYF.

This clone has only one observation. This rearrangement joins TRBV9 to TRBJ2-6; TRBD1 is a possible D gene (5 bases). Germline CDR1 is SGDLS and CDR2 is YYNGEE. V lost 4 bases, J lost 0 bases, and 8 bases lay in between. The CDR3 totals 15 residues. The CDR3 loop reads CASSLRGSGANVLTF. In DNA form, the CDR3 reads TGTGCCAGCAGCCTAAGGGGCTCTGGGGCCAACGTCCTGACTTTC.

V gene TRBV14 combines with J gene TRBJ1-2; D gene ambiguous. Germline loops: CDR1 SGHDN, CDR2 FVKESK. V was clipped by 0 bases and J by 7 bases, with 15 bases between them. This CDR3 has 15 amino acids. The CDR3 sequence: CASSQDNRATGGYTF. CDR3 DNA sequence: TGTGCCAGCAGCCAAGACAATCGCGCGACGGGTGGCTACACCTTC.

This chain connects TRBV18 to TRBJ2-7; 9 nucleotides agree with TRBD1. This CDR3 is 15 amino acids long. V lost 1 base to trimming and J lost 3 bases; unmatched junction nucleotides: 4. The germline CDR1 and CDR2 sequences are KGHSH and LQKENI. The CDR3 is CASSPQDRGRYEQYF. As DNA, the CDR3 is TGTGCCAGCTCACCACAGGACAGGGGTCGCTACGAGCAGTACTTC.

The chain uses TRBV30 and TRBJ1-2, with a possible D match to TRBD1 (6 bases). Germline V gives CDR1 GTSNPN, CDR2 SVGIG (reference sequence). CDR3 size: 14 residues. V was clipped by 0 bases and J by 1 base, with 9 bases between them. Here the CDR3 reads CAWSVQGLNYGYTF. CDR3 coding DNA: TGTGCCTGGAGTGTACAGGGCCTTAACTATGGCTACACCTTC.

CDR3 residues: CASSLGKREIPESDTQYF. The CDR3 coding sequence is TGTGCCAGCAGCTTAGGAAAAAGGGAGATTCCGGAGTCAGATACGCAGTATTTT. V gene TRBV11-3 combines with J gene TRBJ2-3, with TRBD2 as a possible D gene (5 bases). The germline gives CDR1 SGHNT, CDR2 YENEEA. The CDR3 is 18 residues long. V lost 1 base to trimming and J lost 4 bases, with 21 bases between them.

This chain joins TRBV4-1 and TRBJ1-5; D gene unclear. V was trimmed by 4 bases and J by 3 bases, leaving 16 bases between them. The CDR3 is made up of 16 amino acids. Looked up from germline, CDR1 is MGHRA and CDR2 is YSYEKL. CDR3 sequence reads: CASSPKNGGLNQPQHF. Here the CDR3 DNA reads TGCGCCAGCAGCCCTAAGAACGGCGGCCTCAATCAGCCCCAGCATTTT.

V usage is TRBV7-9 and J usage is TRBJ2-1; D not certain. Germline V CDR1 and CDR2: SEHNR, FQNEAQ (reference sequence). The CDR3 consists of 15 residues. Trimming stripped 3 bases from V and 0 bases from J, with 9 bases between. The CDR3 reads CASSFSPGSYNEQFF. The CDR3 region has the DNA TGTGCCAGCAGCTTCAGTCCGGGCTCCTACAATGAGCAGTTCTTC.

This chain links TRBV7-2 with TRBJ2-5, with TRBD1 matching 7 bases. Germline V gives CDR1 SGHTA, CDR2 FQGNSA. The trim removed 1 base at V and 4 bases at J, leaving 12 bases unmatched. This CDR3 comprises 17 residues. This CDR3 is CASSLGLNQGVGETQYF. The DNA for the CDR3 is TGTGCCAGCAGCTTAGGCCTCAACCAGGGGGTCGGAGAGACCCAGTACTTC.

This chain's CDR3 is CASSVGGLGTYEQYF. The CDR3 DNA is TGTGCCAGCAGCGTAGGGGGGTTGGGGACCTACGAGCAGTACTTC. The V call is TRBV9, the J call TRBJ2-7; D tentatively reads TRBD1 or TRBD2 (5 bases each). V shed 0 bases and J shed 2 bases, with 12 bases lying between them. There are 15 residues in the CDR3. Germline-derived CDR1 and CDR2 are SGDLS and YYNGEE. The entire variable domain, with the rest obtained from reference TRBV9 and TRBJ2-7, is as follows: DSGVTQTPKHLITATGQRVTLRCSPRSGDLSVYWYQQSLDQGLQFLIQYYNGEERAKGNILERFSAQQFPDLHSELNLSSLELGDSALYFCASSVGGLGTYEQYFGPGTRLTVT.

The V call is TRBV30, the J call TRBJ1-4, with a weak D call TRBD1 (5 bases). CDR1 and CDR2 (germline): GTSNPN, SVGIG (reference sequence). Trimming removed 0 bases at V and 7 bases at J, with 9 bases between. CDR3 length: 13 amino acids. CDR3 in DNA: TGTGCCTGGAGTGTGCGCGGGGGTGAAAAACTGTTTTTT. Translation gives CAWSVRGGEKLFF.

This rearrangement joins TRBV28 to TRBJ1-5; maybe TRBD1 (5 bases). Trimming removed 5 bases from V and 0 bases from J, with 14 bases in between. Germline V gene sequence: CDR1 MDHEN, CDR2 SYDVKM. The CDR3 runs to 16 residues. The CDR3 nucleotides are TGTGCCAGCAGTCCCGAGGGGATATCTAGCAATCAGCCCCAGCATTTT. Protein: CASSPEGISSNQPQHF.

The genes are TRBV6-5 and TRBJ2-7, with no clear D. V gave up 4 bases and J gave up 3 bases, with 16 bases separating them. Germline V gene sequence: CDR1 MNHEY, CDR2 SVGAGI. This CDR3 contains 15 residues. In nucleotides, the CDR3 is TGTGCCAGCAGTTTCCCTCCTATCTACGTCTACGAGCAGTACTTC. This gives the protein CASSFPPIYVYEQYF.

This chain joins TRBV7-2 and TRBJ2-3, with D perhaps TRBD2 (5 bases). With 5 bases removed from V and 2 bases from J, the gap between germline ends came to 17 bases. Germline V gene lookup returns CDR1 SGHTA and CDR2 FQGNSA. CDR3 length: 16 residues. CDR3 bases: TGTGCCAGCAGCCTAATAGCAGCTAGCCTCACAGATACGCAGTATTTT. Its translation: CASSLIAASLTDTQYF. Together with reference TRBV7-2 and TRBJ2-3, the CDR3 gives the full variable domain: GAGVSQSPSNKVTEKGKDVELRCDPISGHTALYWYRQSLGQGLEFLIYFQGNSAPDKSGLPSDRFSAERTGGSVSTLTIQRTQQEDSAVYLCASSLIAASLTDTQYFGPGTRLTVL.

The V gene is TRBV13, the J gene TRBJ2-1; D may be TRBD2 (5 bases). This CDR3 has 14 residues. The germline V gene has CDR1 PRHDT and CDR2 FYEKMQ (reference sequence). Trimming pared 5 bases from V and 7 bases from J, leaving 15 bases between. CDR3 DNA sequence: TGTGCCAGCAGCCAACGGACTTCCTCAAATGAGCAGTTCTTC. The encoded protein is CASSQRTSSNEQFF.

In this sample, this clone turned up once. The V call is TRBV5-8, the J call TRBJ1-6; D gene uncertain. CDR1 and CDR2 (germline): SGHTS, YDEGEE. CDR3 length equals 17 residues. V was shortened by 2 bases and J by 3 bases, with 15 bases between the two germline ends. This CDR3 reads CASSFGSSGLYNSPLHF. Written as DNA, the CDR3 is TGTGCCAGCAGCTTTGGGTCCTCCGGCCTCTATAATTCACCCCTCCACTTT.

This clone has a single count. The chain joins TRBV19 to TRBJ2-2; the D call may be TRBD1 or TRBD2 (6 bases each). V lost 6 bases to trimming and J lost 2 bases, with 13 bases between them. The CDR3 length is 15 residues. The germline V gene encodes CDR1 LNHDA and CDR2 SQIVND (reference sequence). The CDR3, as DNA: TGTGCCAGTAGGATGGGGGGCAGCAACACCGGGGAGCTGTTTTTT. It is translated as CASRMGGSNTGELFF. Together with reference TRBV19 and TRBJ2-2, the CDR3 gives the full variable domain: DGGITQSPKYLFRKEGQNVTLSCEQNLNHDAMYWYRQDPGQGLRLIYYSQIVNDFQKGDIAEGYSVSREKKESFPLTVTSAQKNPTAFYLCASRMGGSNTGELFFGEGSRLTVL.